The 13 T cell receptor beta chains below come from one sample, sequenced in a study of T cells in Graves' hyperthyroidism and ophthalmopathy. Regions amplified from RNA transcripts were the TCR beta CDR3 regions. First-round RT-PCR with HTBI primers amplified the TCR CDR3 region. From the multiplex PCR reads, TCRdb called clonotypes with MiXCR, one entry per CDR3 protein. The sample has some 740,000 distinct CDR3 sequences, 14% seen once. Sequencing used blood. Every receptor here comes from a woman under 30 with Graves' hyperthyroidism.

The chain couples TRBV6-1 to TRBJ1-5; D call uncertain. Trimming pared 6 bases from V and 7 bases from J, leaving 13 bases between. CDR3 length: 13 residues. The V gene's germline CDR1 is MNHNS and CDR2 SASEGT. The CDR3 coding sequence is TGTGCCAGCAGCCTATCTGCGGGACAGCCCCAGCATTTT. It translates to CASSLSAGQPQHF.

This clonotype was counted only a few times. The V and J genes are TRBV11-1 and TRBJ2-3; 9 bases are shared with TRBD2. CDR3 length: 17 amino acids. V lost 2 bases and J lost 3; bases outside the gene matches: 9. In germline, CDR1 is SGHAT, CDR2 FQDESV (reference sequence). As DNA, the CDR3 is TGTGCCAGCAGCTTAAACCCCGCGGGAGGGTTGACAGATACGCAGTATTTT. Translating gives CASSLNPAGGLTDTQYF.

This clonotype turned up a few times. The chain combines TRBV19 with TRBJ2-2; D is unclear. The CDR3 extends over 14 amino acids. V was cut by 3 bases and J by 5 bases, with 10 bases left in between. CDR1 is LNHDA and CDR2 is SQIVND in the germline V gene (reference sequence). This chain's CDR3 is CASSMSQLTGELFF. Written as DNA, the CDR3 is TGTGCCAGTAGTATGAGTCAGCTGACCGGGGAGCTGTTTTTT. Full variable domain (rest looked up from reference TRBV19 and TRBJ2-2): DGGITQSPKYLFRKEGQNVTLSCEQNLNHDAMYWYRQDPGQGLRLIYYSQIVNDFQKGDIAEGYSVSREKKESFPLTVTSAQKNPTAFYLCASSMSQLTGELFFGEGSRLTVL.

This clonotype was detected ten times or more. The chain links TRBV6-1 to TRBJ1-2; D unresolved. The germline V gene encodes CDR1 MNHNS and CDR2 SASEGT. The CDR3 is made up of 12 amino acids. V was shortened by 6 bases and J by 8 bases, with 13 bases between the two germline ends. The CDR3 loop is CASRHRTNGYTF. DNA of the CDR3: TGTGCCAGCAGACATCGGACTAACGGCTACACCTTC.

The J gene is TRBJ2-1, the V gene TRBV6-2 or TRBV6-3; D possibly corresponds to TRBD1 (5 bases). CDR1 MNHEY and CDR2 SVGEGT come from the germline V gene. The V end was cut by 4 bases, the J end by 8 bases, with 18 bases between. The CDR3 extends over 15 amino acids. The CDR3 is CASSSRVLRRDEQFF. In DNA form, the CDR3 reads TGTGCCAGCAGTTCCAGGGTCCTGAGACGAGATGAGCAGTTCTTC.

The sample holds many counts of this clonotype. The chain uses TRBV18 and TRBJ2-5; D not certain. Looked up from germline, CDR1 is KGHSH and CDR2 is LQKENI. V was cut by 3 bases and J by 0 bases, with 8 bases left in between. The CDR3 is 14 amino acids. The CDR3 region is CASSPLTDQETQYF. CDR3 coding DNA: TGTGCCAGCTCACCCTTAACAGACCAAGAGACCCAGTACTTC.

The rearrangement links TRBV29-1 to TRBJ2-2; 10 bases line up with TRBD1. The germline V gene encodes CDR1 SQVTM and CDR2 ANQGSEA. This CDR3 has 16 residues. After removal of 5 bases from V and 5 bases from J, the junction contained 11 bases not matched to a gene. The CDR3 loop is CSVMTAGQGSTGELFF. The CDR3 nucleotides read TGCAGCGTTATGACAGCGGGACAGGGGTCGACCGGGGAGCTGTTTTTT.

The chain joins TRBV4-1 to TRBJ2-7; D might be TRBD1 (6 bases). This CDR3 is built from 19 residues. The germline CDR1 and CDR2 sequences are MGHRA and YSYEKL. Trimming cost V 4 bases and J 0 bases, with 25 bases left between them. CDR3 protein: CASSPLFYRAMILSYEQYF. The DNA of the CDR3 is TGCGCCAGCAGCCCTCTGTTCTACAGGGCCATGATTCTCTCCTACGAGCAGTACTTC.

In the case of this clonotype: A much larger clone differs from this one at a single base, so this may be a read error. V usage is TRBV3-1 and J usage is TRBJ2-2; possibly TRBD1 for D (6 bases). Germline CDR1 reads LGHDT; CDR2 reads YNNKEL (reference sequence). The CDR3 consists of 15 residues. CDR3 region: CASRSGTTNTRELFF. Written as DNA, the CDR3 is TGTGCCAGCAGGTCCGGGACAACGAACACCAGGGAGCTGTTTTTT.

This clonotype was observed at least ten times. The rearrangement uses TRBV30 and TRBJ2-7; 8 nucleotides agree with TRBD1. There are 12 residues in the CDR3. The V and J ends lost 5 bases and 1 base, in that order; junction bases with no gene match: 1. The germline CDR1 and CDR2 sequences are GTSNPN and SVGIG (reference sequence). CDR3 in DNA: TGTGCCTGGGGGACAGGTTCCTACGAGCAGTACTTC. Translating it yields CAWGTGSYEQYF.

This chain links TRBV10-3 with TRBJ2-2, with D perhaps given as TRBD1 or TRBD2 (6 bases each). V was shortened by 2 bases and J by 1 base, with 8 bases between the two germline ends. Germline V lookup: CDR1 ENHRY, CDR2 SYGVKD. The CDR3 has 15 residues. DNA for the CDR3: TGTGCCATCAGTGAGAGGGGGGTGAACACCGGGGAGCTGTTTTTT. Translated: CAISERGVNTGELFF.

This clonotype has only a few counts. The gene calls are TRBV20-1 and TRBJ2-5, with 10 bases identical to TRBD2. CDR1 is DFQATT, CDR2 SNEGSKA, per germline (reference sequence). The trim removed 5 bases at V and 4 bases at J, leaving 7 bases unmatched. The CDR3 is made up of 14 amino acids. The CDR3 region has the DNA TGCAGTGCTGGAGCGGGAGGGGCAGGAGAGACCCAGTACTTC. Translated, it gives CSAGAGGAGETQYF.

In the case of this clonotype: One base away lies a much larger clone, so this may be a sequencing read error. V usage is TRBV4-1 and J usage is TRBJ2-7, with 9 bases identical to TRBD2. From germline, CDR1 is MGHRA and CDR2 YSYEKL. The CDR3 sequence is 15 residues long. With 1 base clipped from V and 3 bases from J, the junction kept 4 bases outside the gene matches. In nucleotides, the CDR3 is TGCGCCAGCAGCCAAGTAGAGCGGGGGGTCTACGAGCAGTACTTC. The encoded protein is CASSQVERGVYEQYF.